This is a list of T cell receptor beta chains from one sample in a study of T-cell reconstitution after alpha-beta-depleted transplantation in children. MiXCR, applied by TCRdb to the PCR reads, yields one record per CDR3 protein. The sample has approximately 420,000 distinct CDR3 sequences, roughly 11% seen once. Source: PBMCs from the stem cell graft donor, taken from the stem cell graft. These receptor sequences come from a human donor who donated a stem cell graft to a child with acute myeloid leukemia. The CDR3 runs from the conserved cysteine through the conserved F or W. The D gene is left open where the match is weak. Clone size is given for some rows only: seen once, a few or many times, or a class if the clone is expanded.

CDR3 protein	CDR3 DNA	clone size	D gene	J gene	V gene
CASNDGTYTYEQYF	TGTGCCAGCAATGACGGTACCTACACCTACGAGCAGTACTTC	-	-	TRBJ2-7	TRBV6-2/TRBV6-3
CASSSGTLKHEKLFF	TGTGCCAGCAGCTCCGGGACATTGAAACATGAAAAACTGTTTTTT	-	-	TRBJ1-4	TRBV2
CASSALGQATDTQYF	TGTGCCAGCAGTGCACTAGGACAGGCCACAGATACGCAGTATTTT	many	TRBD1	TRBJ2-3	TRBV12-3/TRBV12-4
CASRITGAYNEQFF	TGTGCCAGCAGGATAACAGGAGCATACAATGAGCAGTTCTTC	-	-	TRBJ2-1	TRBV12-3/TRBV12-4
CASSATALGGNYYGYTF	TGTGCCAGCAGCGCCACGGCGCTGGGAGGGAATTACTATGGCTACACCTTC	-	-	TRBJ1-2	TRBV9
CASSLARQGADQPQHF	TGTGCCAGCAGCTTGGCCAGACAGGGGGCCGATCAGCCCCAGCATTTT	-	TRBD1	TRBJ1-5	TRBV5-6
CASKWTSGRAFDTQYF	TGTGCCAGCAAATGGACTAGCGGGAGGGCCTTTGATACGCAGTATTTT	-	TRBD2	TRBJ2-3	TRBV2
CASSLAGTSNQPQHF	TGTGCCAGCAGCTTAGCAGGGACGAGCAATCAGCCCCAGCATTTT	-	-	TRBJ1-5	TRBV7-9
CASSLYSGQGSYEQYF	TGTGCCAGCAGCTTGTATTCGGGACAGGGCTCCTACGAGCAGTACTTC	few	TRBD1	TRBJ2-7	TRBV5-5
CASSQERDREHNEQFF	TGCGCCAGCAGCCAAGAAAGGGACAGGGAGCACAATGAGCAGTTCTTC	-	TRBD1	TRBJ2-1	TRBV4-3
CATSRDHGQGDGYTF	TGTGCCACCAGCAGAGATCACGGACAGGGGGATGGCTACACCTTC	few	TRBD1	TRBJ1-2	TRBV15
CASMEPSGSYEQYF	TGTGCCAGCATGGAACCTAGCGGGAGTTACGAGCAGTACTTC	many	TRBD2	TRBJ2-7	TRBV6-5
CSAGQGAPNYGYTF	TGCAGCGCCGGACAGGGGGCCCCCAACTATGGCTACACCTTC	few	TRBD1	TRBJ1-2	TRBV29-1
CASSQPGLGTEAFF	TGCGCCAGCAGCCAACCGGGCCTAGGCACTGAAGCTTTCTTT	few	-	TRBJ1-1	TRBV4-1
CASSPLPIQETQYF	TGTGCCAGCAGCCCCTTACCTATACAAGAGACCCAGTACTTC	few	-	TRBJ2-5	TRBV7-9
CASSLVLGGQDEQFF	TGTGCCAGCAGCTTGGTCCTAGGTGGCCAGGATGAGCAGTTCTTC	many	-	TRBJ2-1	TRBV5-6
CASGLNANEQFF	TGTGCTAGTGGTTTGAACGCCAATGAGCAGTTCTTC	few	-	TRBJ2-1	TRBV12-5
CASSAPLPNTGELFF	TGTGCCAGCAGCGCCCCCCTACCAAACACCGGGGAGCTGTTTTTT	-	-	TRBJ2-2	TRBV9
CASSEQGAVQETQYF	TGTGCCAGCAGTGAACAGGGGGCGGTTCAAGAGACCCAGTACTTC	few	TRBD1	TRBJ2-5	TRBV12-3/TRBV12-4
CSAGLAATDTQYF	TGCAGTGCGGGACTAGCGGCGACAGATACGCAGTATTTT	-	TRBD2	TRBJ2-3	TRBV20-1
CASRRLGALQERYTGELFF	TGTGCCAGCAGACGGTTGGGGGCCCTGCAGGAAAGGTACACCGGGGAGCTGTTTTTT	few	-	TRBJ2-2	TRBV12-3/TRBV12-4
CAWSVHSNQPQHF	TGTGCCTGGAGTGTTCATAGCAATCAGCCCCAGCATTTT	-	-	TRBJ1-5	TRBV30
CASSPPGGQNIQYF	TGTGCCAGCTCACCACCTGGGGGGCAAAACATTCAGTACTTC	few	-	TRBJ2-4	TRBV18
CSARSLGLAGGASYNEQFF	TGCAGTGCTCGATCACTGGGACTAGCGGGAGGGGCCTCCTACAATGAGCAGTTCTTC	few	TRBD2	TRBJ2-1	TRBV20-1
CASSLQGQNQPQHF	TGTGCCAGCAGCTTACAGGGACAGAATCAGCCCCAGCATTTT	few	TRBD1	TRBJ1-5	TRBV7-9
CASSRGVALVNTGELFF	TGTGCCAGCAGCCGAGGAGTAGCCCTCGTCAACACCGGGGAGCTGTTTTTT	-	-	TRBJ2-2	TRBV3-1
CASSLAPAGWADTQYF	TGTGCCAGCAGTTTAGCGCCGGCAGGGTGGGCAGATACGCAGTATTTT	few	-	TRBJ2-3	TRBV12-3/TRBV12-4
CSASSGAGNTIYF	TGCAGTGCTAGTTCCGGGGCTGGAAACACCATATATTTT	many	-	TRBJ1-3	TRBV20-1
CSVRVLGPGGRREQYF	TGCAGTGTTCGAGTCCTAGGTCCAGGGGGTCGGCGGGAGCAGTACTTC	-	TRBD1	TRBJ2-7	TRBV20-1
CSARDRDLAKNIQYF	TGCAGTGCTAGAGACAGGGACTTAGCCAAAAACATTCAGTACTTC	few	-	TRBJ2-4	TRBV20-1
CASREDRGLWYGELFF	TGTGCCAGCAGGGAGGACAGGGGGCTTTGGTACGGGGAGCTGTTTTTT	-	TRBD1	TRBJ2-2	TRBV12-3/TRBV12-4
CASSSLGQTEAFF	TGTGCCAGCAGCTCCCTCGGGCAGACTGAAGCTTTCTTT	-	-	TRBJ1-1	TRBV7-6